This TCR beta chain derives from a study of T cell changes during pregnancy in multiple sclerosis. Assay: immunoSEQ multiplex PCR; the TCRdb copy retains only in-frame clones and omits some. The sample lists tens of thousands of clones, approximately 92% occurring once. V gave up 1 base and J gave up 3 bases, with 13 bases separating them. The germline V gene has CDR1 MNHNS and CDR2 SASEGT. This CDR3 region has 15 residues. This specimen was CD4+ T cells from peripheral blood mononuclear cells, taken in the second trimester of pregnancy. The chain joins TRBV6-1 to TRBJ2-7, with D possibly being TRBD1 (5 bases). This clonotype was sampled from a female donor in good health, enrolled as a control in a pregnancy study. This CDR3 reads CASSEGAGIYYEQYF. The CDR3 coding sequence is TGTGCCAGCAGTGAAGGGGCAGGGATTTACTACGAGCAGTACTTC.